The clone carrying this T cell receptor beta chain was recorded a few times. Clones were read by immunoSEQ multiplex PCR, and TCRdb kept only the in-frame ones, dropping some. Among some 1 million clones listed, around 74% were seen once. Participating donors were healthy, HIV-negative adults free of recent acute infections or vaccinations. The sample originates from a study of shared clonotypes between healthy human individuals. The CDR3 runs to 14 residues. Germline V gives CDR1 MRHNA, CDR2 SNTAGT. The ends were cut back, 4 bases at V and 4 bases at J, with 10 bases in the middle. Specimen: memory CD4+ T cells sorted from blood. Regarding subset: CD45RA-negative fraction. The chain links TRBV6-4 to TRBJ2-2; D gene uncertain. The sequence came from a man between 18 and 35 years old in good health. The CDR3 reads CASSAGVFTGELFF. The CDR3 bases are TGTGCCAGCAGTGCGGGCGTTTTCACCGGGGAGCTGTTTTTT.